This entry concerns a single TCR beta chain. Its target antigen remains unknown. This may come from a read error, since a much larger clone is one base off. This record belongs to a study of regulatory T cells in long-lasting Graves disease (dated by TCRdb to the early 2020s). About the full investigation: Persistent Graves' disease was defined as antithyroid drug treatment for over 5 years with persistently positive TSH receptor autoantibodies. Peripheral blood TCR sequencing and RNA sequencing compared persistent Graves' disease patients with newly diagnosed Graves' disease patients. The study was registered as a clinical trial and conducted in China. TCR sequencing covered about 13 persistent and roughly 20 newly diagnosed Graves' disease patients, some 33 samples in total. Antithyroid drugs had been taken for 10 to 13 years on average by persistent Graves' disease patients in the clinical cohort. Here is what the overall study found, with its caveats: Sequencing and analysis were limited to the TCR beta chain. The study examined only peripheral blood because the primary lesion, thyroid tissue, could not be accessed. Preferential use of TRBV28, TRBJ1-2 and TRBJ2-5 was observed in persistent disease, whereas TRBV20-1 and TRBJ2-1 were favored in newly diagnosed disease. Lower TCR Shannon entropy and fewer highly expanded clones were observed in persistent Graves' disease patients than in newly diagnosed patients, which suggested clonal expansion. The authors acknowledged the small sample size as a limitation that may reduce accuracy. Patients with persistent disease shared more public clonotypes (roughly 2,900) than newly diagnosed patients did (approximately 970).

From V the trimming removes 10 bases and from J it removes 5 bases, while the gene matches leave 15 bases of the junction unaccounted for. From the germline V gene, CDR1 is SGHRS and CDR2 is YFSETQ. The CDR3 runs 15 residues from the cysteine to the phenylalanine. The entry retains the CDR3 DNA only, 45 bases that are in frame from base 1. The library was produced with multiplex PCR. Instrument on record: Illumina HiSeq 4000. To build TCR beta libraries, CDR3 regions were amplified by Arm-PCR using iRepertoire HTBI primers. Before sequencing, the PCR products underwent gel purification. The source study handled its data this way. A total of 62 TRBV and more than twelve TRBJ segments were identified across samples and were used for gene usage analysis of CDR3 amino acid clonotypes. COPE and FqMerger were used to merge filtered high-quality paired reads into contigs. Contigs were aligned with BLAST to IMGT TRBV, TRBD and TRBJ reference genes, and CDR3 was defined per IMGT. Any clonotype with a frequency above 0.1% was counted as a highly expanded clone. Repertoire diversity was measured by Shannon entropy, and V-J evenness by the Gini coefficient. A clonotype found in more than one individual was treated as public. Clones were called with MiXCR by TCRdb after fastp trimmed the public reads at Q25, and only in-frame beta chains were retained. Each CDR3 protein appears once, grouped with its most common genes and DNA. The V and J calls here are based on TCRdb, not the publication. Within this sample are more than 650,000 distinct CDR3 sequences, with 25% to 35% of them counted one time only. The top ten hold around 42% of the sample.

The sample's time point label, in plain terms: persistent/refractory GD, antithyroid drugs over 5 years with positive TRAb. For both TCR sequencing and RNA sequencing, RNA was extracted from PBMCs in TRIzol. Graves' disease was diagnosed according to American Thyroid Association guidelines. Recruitment of patients was carried out at an endocrinology department in Xi'an, China. From each patient, approximately 9 milliliters of peripheral blood was collected into an EDTA anticoagulant tube. Ficoll Paque Plus density gradient separation was used to isolate PBMCs, and no further T cell sorting was done. RNA quality was checked with an Agilent 2100 Bioanalyzer and agarose gel, and concentration with a NanoDrop 2000.

The TCR originated in a female donor with Graves disease. The chain is assembled from TRBV5-1 and TRBJ1-1; TRBD1 fits 9 bases in the junction. The input for sequencing was peripheral blood mononuclear cells (PBMCs), taken when the disease was refractory, from a patient treated with antithyroid drugs. The nucleotide sequence is TGCGCCGGCCATAGAAAAACAGGGGGCTCGACTGAAGCTTTCTTT. Translated, it gives CAGHRKTGGSTEAFF.